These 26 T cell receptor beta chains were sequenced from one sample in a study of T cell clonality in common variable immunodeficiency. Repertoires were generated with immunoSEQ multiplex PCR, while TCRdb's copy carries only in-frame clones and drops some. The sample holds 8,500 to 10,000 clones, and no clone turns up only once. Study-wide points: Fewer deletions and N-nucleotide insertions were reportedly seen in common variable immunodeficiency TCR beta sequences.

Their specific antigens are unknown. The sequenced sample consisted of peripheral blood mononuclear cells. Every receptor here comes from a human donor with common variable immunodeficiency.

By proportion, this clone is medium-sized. CDR3: CASSSTGGMNTEAFF. The CDR3 bases that were read are TGTGCCAGCAGTAGTACAGGAGGTATGAACACTGAA. V is TRBV6-2 or TRBV6-3 and J is TRBJ1-1, with D possibly matching TRBD1 (5 bases). The read halts 3 residues ahead of the CDR3 end, with the missing end drawn from the germline J gene. The germline V and J ends were trimmed by 5 bases and 0 bases, with 13 bases remaining between them. CDR3 length equals 15 residues. Germline V CDR1 and CDR2: MNHEY, SVGEGT.

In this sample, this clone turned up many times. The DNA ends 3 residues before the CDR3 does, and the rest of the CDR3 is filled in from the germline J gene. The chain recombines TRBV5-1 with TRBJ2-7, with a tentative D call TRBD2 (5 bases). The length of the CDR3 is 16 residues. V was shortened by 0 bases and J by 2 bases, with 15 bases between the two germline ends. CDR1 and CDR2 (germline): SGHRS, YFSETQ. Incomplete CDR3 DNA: TGCGCCAGCAGCTTGGAGATCGCGTCGGGGACCTACGAG. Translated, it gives CASSLEIASGTYE. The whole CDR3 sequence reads CASSLEIASGTYEQYF.

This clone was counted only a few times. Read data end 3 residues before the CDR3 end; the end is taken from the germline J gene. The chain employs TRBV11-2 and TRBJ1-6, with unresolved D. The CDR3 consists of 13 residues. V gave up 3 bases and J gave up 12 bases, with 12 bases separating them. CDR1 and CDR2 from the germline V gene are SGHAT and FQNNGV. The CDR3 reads CASSFTAEGPLHF. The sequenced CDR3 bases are TGTGCCAGCAGCTTTACTGCCGAGGGACCC.

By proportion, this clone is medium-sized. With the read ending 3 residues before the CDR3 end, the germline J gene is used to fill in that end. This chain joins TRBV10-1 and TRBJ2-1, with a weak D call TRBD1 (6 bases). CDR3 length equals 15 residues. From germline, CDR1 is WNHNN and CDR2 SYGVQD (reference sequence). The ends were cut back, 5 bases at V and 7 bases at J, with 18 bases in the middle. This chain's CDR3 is CASSSGVTGGNEQFF. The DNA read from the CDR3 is TGCGCCAGCAGTTCAGGGGTTACCGGTGGTAATGAG.

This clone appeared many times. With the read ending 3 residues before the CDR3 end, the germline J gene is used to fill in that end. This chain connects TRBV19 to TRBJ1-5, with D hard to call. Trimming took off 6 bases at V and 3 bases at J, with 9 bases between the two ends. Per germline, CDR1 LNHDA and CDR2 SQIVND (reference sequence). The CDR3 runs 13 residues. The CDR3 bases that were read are TGTGCCAGTAGGGAGATAGCCAATCAGCCC. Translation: CASREIANQP. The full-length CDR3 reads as CASREIANQPQHF.

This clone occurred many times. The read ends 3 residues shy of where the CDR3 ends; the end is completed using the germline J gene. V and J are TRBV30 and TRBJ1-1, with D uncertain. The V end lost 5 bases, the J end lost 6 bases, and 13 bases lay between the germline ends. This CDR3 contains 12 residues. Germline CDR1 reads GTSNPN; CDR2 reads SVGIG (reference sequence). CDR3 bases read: TGTGCCTGGTTGGCCCGGAGGGCTGAA. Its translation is CAWLARRAE. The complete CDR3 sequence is CAWLARRAEAFF.

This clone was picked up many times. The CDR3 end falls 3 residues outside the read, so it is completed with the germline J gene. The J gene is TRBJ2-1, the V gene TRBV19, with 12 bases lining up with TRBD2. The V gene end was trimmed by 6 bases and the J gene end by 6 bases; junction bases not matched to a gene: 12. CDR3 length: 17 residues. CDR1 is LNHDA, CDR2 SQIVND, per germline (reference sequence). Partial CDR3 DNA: TGTGCCAGTAGGCCCCCTAGCGGGAGGGCCGGGTCCAATGAG. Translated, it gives CASRPPSGRAGSNE. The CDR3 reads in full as CASRPPSGRAGSNEQFF.

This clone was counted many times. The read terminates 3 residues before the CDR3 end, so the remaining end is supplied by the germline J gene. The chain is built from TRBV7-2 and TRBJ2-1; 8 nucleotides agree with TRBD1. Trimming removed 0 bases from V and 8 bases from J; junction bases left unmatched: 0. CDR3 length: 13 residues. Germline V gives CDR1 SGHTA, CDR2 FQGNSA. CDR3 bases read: TGTGCCAGCAGCTTAGCGGACAGGGATGAG. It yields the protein CASSLADRDE. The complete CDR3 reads CASSLADRDEQFF. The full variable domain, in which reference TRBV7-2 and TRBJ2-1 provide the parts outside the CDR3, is GAGVSQSPSNKVTEKGKDVELRCDPISGHTALYWYRQSLGQGLEFLIYFQGNSAPDKSGLPSDRFSAERTGGSVSTLTIQRTQQEDSAVYLCASSLADRDEQFFGPGTRLTVL.

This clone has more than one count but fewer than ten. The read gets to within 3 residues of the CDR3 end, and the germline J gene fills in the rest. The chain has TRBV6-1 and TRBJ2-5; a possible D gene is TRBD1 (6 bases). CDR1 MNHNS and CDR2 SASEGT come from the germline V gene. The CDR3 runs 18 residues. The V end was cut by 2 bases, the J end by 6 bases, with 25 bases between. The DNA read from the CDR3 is TGTGCCAGCAGTGAACAGGCAGGGGCCATCTATAGCAATAAGACC. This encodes CASSEQAGAIYSNKT. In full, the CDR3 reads CASSEQAGAIYSNKTQYF.

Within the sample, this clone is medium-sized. The CDR3 here is CASNLDRQGSSGANVLTF. The part of the CDR3 DNA that was read is TGCGCCAGCAACCTGGACCGACAGGGCTCCTCTGGGGCCAACGTC. The V call is TRBV5-1, the J call TRBJ2-6, with 7 bases fitting TRBD1. Sequencing ends 3 residues short of the CDR3 end; the germline J gene provides the rest. The CDR3 runs 18 residues. With 6 bases clipped from V and 0 bases from J, the junction kept 12 bases outside the gene matches. The germline gives CDR1 SGHRS, CDR2 YFSETQ.

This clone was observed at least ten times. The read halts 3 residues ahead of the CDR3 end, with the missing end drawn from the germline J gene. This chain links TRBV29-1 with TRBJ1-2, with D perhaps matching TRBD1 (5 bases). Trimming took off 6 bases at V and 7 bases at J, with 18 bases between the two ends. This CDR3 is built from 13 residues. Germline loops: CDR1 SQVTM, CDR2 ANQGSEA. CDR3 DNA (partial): TGCAGCGTCGTTGGCCCAGGGTGGGCTGGC. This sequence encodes CSVVGPGWAG. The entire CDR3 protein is CSVVGPGWAGYTF.

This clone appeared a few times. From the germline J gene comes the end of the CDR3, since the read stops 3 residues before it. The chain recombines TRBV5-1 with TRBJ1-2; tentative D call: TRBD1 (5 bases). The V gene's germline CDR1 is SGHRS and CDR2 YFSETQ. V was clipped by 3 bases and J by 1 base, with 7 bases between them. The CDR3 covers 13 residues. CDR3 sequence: CASSYDSNYGYTF. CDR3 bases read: TGCGCCAGCAGCTATGACAGTAACTATGGC.

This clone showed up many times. CDR3 bases read: TGTGCCAGCAGCACCTACCAAAACACCGGGGAG. It specifies CASSTYQNTGE. The CDR3 as a whole reads CASSTYQNTGELFF. The V and J genes are TRBV7-2 and TRBJ2-2, with unresolved D. The CDR3 end is not reached by the read, which stops 3 residues before it; the germline J gene fills it in. The germline gives CDR1 SGHTA, CDR2 FQGNSA. The CDR3 sequence is 14 residues long. Between the trimmed V and J ends, which lost 5 bases and 2 bases, there was a span of 9 bases.

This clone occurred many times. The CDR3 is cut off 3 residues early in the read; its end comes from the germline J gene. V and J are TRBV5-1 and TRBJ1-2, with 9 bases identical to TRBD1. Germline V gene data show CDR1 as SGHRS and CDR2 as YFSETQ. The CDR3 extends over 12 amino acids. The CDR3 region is CASSRTGDGYTF. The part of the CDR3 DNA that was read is TGCGCCAGCAGTAGGACAGGGGACGGC.

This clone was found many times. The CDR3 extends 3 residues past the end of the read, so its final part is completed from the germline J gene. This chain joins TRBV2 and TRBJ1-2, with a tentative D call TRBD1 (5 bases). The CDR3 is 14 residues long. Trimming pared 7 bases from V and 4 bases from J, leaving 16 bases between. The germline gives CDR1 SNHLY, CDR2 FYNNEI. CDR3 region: CASTLTGGSYGYTF. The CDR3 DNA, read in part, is TGTGCCAGCACCCTCACGGGGGGGAGCTATGGC.

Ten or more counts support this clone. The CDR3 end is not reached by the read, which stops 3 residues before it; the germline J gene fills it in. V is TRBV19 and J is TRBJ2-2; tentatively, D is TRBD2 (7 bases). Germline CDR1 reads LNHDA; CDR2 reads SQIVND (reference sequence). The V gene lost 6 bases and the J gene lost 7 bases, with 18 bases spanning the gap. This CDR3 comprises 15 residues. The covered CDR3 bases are TGTGCCAGTAGCCCTAGGGGGGGCGTGTTCGGGGAG. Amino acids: CASSPRGGVFGE. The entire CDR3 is CASSPRGGVFGELFF.

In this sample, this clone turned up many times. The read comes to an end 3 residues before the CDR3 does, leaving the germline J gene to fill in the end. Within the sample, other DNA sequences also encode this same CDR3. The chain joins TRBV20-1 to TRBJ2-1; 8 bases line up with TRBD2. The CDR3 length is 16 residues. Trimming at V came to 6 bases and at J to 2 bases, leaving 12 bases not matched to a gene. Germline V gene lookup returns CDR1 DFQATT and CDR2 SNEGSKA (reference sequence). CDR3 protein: CSAASRLAGTYNEQFF. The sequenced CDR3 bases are TGCAGTGCGGCCAGCCGGCTAGCGGGCACCTACAATGAG.

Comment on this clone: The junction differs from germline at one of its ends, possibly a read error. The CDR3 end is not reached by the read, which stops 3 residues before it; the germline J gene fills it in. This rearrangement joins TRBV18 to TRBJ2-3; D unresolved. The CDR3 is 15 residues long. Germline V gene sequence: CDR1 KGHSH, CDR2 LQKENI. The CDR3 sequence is CASAPTTTSTDTQYF. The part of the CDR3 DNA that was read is TGTGCCAGCGCACCGACGACAACTAGCACAGATACG.

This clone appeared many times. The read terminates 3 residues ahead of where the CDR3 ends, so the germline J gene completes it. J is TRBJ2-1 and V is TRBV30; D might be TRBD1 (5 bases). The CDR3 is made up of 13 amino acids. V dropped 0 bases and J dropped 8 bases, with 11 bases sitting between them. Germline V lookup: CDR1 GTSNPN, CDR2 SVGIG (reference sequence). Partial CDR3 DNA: TGTGCCTGGAGTGTAAATAGGGGCCATGAG. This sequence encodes CAWSVNRGHE. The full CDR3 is CAWSVNRGHEQFF.

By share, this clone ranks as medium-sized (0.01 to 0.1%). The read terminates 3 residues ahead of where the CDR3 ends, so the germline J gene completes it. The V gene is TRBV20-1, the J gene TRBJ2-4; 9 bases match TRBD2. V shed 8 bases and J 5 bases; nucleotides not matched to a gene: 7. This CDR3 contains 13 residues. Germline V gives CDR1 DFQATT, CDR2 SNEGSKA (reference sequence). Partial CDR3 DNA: TGCAGTCCCGTAGCGGGGGTGGAAAACATT. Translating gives CSPVAGVENI. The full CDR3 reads CSPVAGVENIQYF.

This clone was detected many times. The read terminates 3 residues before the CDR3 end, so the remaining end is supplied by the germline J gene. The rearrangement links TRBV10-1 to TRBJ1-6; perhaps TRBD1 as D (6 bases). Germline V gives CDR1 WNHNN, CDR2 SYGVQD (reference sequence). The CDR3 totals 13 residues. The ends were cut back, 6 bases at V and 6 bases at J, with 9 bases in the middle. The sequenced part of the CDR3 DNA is TGCGCCAGCAGGAGGGGGTTTAATTCACCC. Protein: CASRRGFNSP. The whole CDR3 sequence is CASRRGFNSPLHF.

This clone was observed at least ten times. The CDR3 bases that were read are TGTGCCAGCAGCCAGGGACACGGGTTCGGGGAG. Translated, it gives CASSQGHGFGE. The whole CDR3 protein reads CASSQGHGFGELFF. This rearrangement joins TRBV14 to TRBJ2-2, with D maybe TRBD1 (6 bases). Coverage ceases 3 residues before the CDR3 finishes, and the germline J gene fills in the end. V was clipped by 3 bases and J by 7 bases, with 12 bases between them. The germline gives CDR1 SGHDN, CDR2 FVKESK. The CDR3 extends over 14 amino acids.

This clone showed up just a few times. CDR3 DNA (partial): TGTGCCAGCAGCTTCCGGGACTACGCCTACAATGAG. It is translated as CASSFRDYAYNE. The whole CDR3 sequence is CASSFRDYAYNEQFF. This chain links TRBV5-5 with TRBJ2-1; 7 positions match TRBD2. The observed sequence ends 3 residues before the CDR3 terminus, with the missing tail filled in from the germline J gene. CDR1 is SGHKS and CDR2 is YYEKEE in the germline V gene (reference sequence). V gave up 2 bases and J gave up 2 bases; unmatched junction bases: 4. The CDR3 is 15 amino acids.

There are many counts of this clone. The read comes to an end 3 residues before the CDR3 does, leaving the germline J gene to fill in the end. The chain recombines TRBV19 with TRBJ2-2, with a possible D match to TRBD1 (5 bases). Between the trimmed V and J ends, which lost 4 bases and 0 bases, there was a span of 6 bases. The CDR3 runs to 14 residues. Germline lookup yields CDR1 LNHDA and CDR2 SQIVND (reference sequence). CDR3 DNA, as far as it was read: TGTGCCAGTAGTAGACAGCCGAACACCGGGGAG. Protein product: CASSRQPNTGE. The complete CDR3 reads CASSRQPNTGELFF.

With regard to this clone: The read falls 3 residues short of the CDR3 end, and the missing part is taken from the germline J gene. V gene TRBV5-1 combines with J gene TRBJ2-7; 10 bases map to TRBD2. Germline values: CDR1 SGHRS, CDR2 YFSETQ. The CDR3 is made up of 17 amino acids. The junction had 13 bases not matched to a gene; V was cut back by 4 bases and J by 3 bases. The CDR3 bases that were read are TGCGCCAGCAGCCCTGGGACTAGCGTGAGGGGGTTCTACGAG. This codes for CASSPGTSVRGFYE. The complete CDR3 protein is CASSPGTSVRGFYEQYF. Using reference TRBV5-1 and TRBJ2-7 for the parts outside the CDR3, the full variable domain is KAGVTQTPRYLIKTRGQQVTLSCSPISGHRSVSWYQQTPGQGLQFLFEYFSETQRNKGNFPGRFSGRQFSNSRSEMNVSTLELGDSALYLCASSPGTSVRGFYEQYFGPGTRLTVT.

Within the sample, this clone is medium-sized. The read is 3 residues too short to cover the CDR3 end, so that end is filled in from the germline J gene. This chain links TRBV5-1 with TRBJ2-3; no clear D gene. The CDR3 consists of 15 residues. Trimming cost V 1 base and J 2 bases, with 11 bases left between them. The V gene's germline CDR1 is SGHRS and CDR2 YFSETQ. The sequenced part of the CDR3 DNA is TGCGCCAGCAGCTTGTCTGTACTCCACACAGATACG. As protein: CASSLSVLHTDT. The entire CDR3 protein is CASSLSVLHTDTQYF.